The present T cell receptor beta chain was sequenced within a study of early T cells in non-severe SARS-CoV-2 infection. Study details: Chains were unpaired, as sequencing was done on bulk RNA from unsorted whole blood. Study-wide results and limits: VDJdb matches were skewed toward anti-spike CD8 T cell responses.

As part of library construction, unique molecular identifiers were attached to individual cDNA molecules. TCRdb fed the 5' RACE reads into MiXCR, producing one record per CDR3 protein. The data contain under 80,000 distinct CDR3 sequences, around a tenth of them singletons. In regard to this clonotype: Its antigen is not known.

The germline V gene encodes CDR1 SQVTM and CDR2 ANQGSEA. V shed 4 bases and J 5 bases; nucleotides not matched to a gene: 3. This CDR3 is built from 12 residues. V usage is TRBV29-1 and J usage is TRBJ2-3, with TRBD1 matching over 7 bases. The receptor's source is an adult who was a healthcare worker with PCR-confirmed SARS-CoV-2 infection or an uninfected control (not recorded which). Sequenced material: whole blood. CDR3 nucleotide sequence: TGCAGCGTTGCCTCAGGGGGAGATACGCAGTATTTT. Its translation: CSVASGGDTQYF.